The clone carrying this T cell receptor beta chain has a count of ten or more. Its matching antigen is unknown. The source of the sample is a study of beta chain features in type 1 diabetes. Donors underwent one heparinised blood draw, 95 to 150 mL on average. As every portion of the isolated RNA was reverse transcribed, the sequencing read expressed TCRB transcripts. The average read count of naive, central memory and regulatory T cell samples was approximately 3.9 million. Produced via immunoSEQ multiplex PCR; TCRdb's table is partial and in-frame only. The table has 100,000 to 150,000 clones, 15% to 20% seen once; the top ten hold around 2.5%. This CDR3 contains 10 residues. The V end lost 10 bases, the J end lost 8 bases, and 11 bases lay between the germline ends. CDR1 and CDR2 (germline): ENHRY, SYGVKD. Findings and caveats of the study: The similarity of naive, central memory and Treg TCRB repertoires appeared greater among patients than among healthy donors. More deletions and fewer insertions at VDJ junctions were found in patients with type 1 diabetes. In every one of the four CD4+ subsets, TCRB CDR3s were moderately but significantly shorter in Type 1 diabetes patients.

The source is a man between 18 and 29 years old with type 1 diabetes. The specimen sequenced was central memory CD4+ T cells from blood. The chain uses TRBV10-3 and TRBJ1-2, with D perhaps matching TRBD1 (5 bases). The CDR3 protein is CATGTDGYTF. DNA for the CDR3: TGTGCCACAGGGACTGACGGCTACACCTTC.